This T cell receptor (beta chain) stems from a study of blood T cell repertoires in COVID-19. Overall study: Samples taken during acute and convalescent COVID-19 were collected in the United States, Italy and Spain.

Trimming left V 6 bases short and J 0 bases short, with 12 bases between. The germline V gene encodes CDR1 MNHEY and CDR2 SMNVEV (reference sequence). The CDR3 is 15 amino acids. In the study's own analysis: Amplification of reference gene primers was used by the study to estimate nucleated cell counts. Data came from immunoSEQ multiplex PCR; TCRdb stores just in-frame clones and leaves some out. D and trimming were read from the DNA, whereas the V and J calls and clone size are those reported in that table. The sample records 200,000 or so clones, roughly 84% being singletons. Sequencing input: peripheral blood. The sequence derives from a man in his forties with active or convalescent COVID-19. The chain uses TRBV27 and TRBJ2-1, with D possibly matching TRBD2 (6 bases). CDR3 loop: CASRGLDSSYNEQFF. CDR3 DNA sequence: TGTGCCAGCAGGGGACTGGATAGCTCCTACAATGAGCAGTTCTTC.